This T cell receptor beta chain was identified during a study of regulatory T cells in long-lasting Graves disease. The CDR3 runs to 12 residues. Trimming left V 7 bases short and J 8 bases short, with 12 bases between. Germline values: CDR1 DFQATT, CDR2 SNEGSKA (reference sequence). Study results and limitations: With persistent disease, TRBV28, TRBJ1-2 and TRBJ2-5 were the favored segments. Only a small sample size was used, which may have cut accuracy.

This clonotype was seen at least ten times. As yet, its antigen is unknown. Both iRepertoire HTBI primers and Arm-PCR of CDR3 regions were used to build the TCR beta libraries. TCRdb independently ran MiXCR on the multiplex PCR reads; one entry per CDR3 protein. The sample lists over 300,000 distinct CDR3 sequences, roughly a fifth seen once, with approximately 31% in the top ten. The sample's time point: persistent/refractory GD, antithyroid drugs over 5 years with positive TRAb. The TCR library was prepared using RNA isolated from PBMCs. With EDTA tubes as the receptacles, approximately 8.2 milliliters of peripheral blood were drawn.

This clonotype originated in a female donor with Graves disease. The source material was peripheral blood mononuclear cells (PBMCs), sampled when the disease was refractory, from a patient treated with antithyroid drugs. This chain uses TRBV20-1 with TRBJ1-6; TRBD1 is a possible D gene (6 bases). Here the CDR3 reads CSVTGRHSPLHF. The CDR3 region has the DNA TGCAGTGTTACAGGGAGGCATTCACCCCTCCACTTT.